This T cell receptor (beta chain) came from a study of molecular identifiers for immune sequencing clone quantification. Whole-study findings and limits: Among about a million naive cells, spiked Jurkat TCR RNA from a single cell was reportedly detectable.

The sorting of naive CD8 T cells used the CD8+CD4-CCR7+CD45RA+ phenotype. The germline V gene has CDR1 GTSNPN and CDR2 SVGIG (reference sequence). This CDR3 has 13 residues. Trimming removed 2 bases from V and 3 bases from J; junction bases left unmatched: 1. This clonotype was observed a handful of times. Its antigen is currently unknown. The bulk TCR libraries were made with methods described before and with listed TCR primers. TCRdb analysed the PCR reads with MiXCR anew, one entry per CDR3 protein. This table holds roughly 300,000 distinct CDR3 sequences, about 22% found once. This chain connects TRBV30 to TRBJ2-7; 10 bases align to TRBD2. The clonotype was recovered from a human donor in good health. Some libraries in this study had Jurkat cell RNA spiked in. Sample: naive CD8+ T cells from blood, with Jurkat cell RNA spiked in. The sample's subset: FACS-sorted CD8+CD4-CCR7+CD45RA+ naive T cells. CDR3 in DNA: TGTGCCTGGAGTTGGACTAGCGGCTACGAGCAGTACTTC. It yields the protein CAWSWTSGYEQYF.